This T cell receptor beta chain was sequenced in a study of blood T cell repertoires in COVID-19. For the study at large: PBMCs, B-cell-depleted T cells, or T cells provided the cDNA or gDNA that made up the material.

Study processing details: Estimates of nucleated cell counts were drawn from the amplification of reference gene primers. The table came from immunoSEQ multiplex PCR; TCRdb's copy has only in-frame clones and leaves some out. Clonal size and the V and J genes are those of that table, whereas D and trimming came from the DNA. The sample includes approximately 300,000 clones, about nine tenths of them seen just once. V was clipped by 6 bases and J by 2 bases, with 11 bases between them. Germline V gene data show CDR1 as SNHLY and CDR2 as FYNNEI. The CDR3 runs 14 residues. The chain has TRBV2 and TRBJ1-5; TRBD1 might be the D (5 bases). Sequencing input: PBMCs or T cells enriched from blood (not recorded which). This clonotype originated in a man between 60 and 75 years old who had recovered from COVID-19. Here the CDR3 DNA reads TGTGCCAGCAGAGGAGGGACTGGCAATCAGCCCCAGCATTTT. Its translation: CASRGGTGNQPQHF.